The source of this TCR beta chain is a study of T cell changes during pregnancy in multiple sclerosis. TCRdb keeps only in-frame clones here, not all; method: immunoSEQ multiplex PCR. The sample records 25,000 to 40,000 clones, approximately 90% being singletons. Germline CDR1 reads SQVTM; CDR2 reads ANQGSEA. Trimming stripped 5 bases from V and 2 bases from J, with 9 bases between. This CDR3 region has 12 residues. The sequence was collected from a female donor with multiple sclerosis, enrolled in a pregnancy study. The sequencing here drew on CD8+ T cells from peripheral blood mononuclear cells, taken before pregnancy. The J gene is TRBJ2-5, the V gene TRBV29-1; the D gene is possibly TRBD2 (5 bases). CDR3 sequence: CSVPGVQETQYF. CDR3 in DNA: TGCAGCGTTCCCGGGGTTCAAGAGACCCAGTACTTC.